The 13 T cell receptor beta chains reported below all come from one sample, sequenced in a study of T cell responses to AZD1222 COVID-19 vaccine. The table came from immunoSEQ multiplex PCR; TCRdb's copy has only in-frame clones and leaves some out. The data hold some 73,000 clones, with approximately 89% observed a single time. This material consisted of peripheral blood, taken 28 days after the second AZD1222 dose. The receptor source for this set is an adult who received the AZD1222 COVID-19 vaccine.

This clone was observed a single time. The chain combines TRBV5-1 with TRBJ2-3, with 8 bases matching TRBD2. Looked up from germline, CDR1 is SGHRS and CDR2 is YFSETQ. J lost 5 bases, V lost 0 bases, and 5 bases had no gene match. This CDR3 contains 15 residues. CDR3 residues: CASSLDGRAIDTQYF. CDR3 nucleotides: TGCGCCAGCAGCTTGGACGGGAGGGCCATAGATACGCAGTATTTT. The variable domain in full, completed from reference TRBV5-1 and TRBJ2-3, reads KAGVTQTPRYLIKTRGQQVTLSCSPISGHRSVSWYQQTPGQGLQFLFEYFSETQRNKGNFPGRFSGRQFSNSRSEMNVSTLELGDSALYLCASSLDGRAIDTQYFGPGTRLTVL.

A few counts support this clone. The chain is built from TRBV9 and TRBJ1-1, with no clear D. Germline CDR1 reads SGDLS; CDR2 reads YYNGEE. The CDR3 contains 15 residues. The V and J ends lost 0 bases and 0 bases respectively, with 9 bases between them. CDR3 sequence reads: CASSVVNSMNTEAFF. In nucleotides, the CDR3 is TGTGCCAGCAGCGTAGTAAACAGCATGAACACTGAAGCTTTCTTT.

J is TRBJ1-2 and V is TRBV1; the listed D gene, TRBD1, was not tested against the DNA. TRBV1 is a pseudogene segment. The CDR3 contains 15 residues. CDR3 nucleotide sequence: TGCACCAGCAGCCAAGTTCCAGGGTGGTACTATGGCTACACCTTC. Protein sequence: CTSSQVPGWYYGYTF.

This clone was counted only a few times. The chain employs TRBV7-9 and TRBJ2-2; 10 nucleotides agree with TRBD1. This CDR3 comprises 18 residues. Germline values: CDR1 SEHNR, CDR2 FQNEAQ (reference sequence). The ends lost 5 bases at V and 3 bases at J; junction bases unmatched: 12. The CDR3: CASSPEIRDRGYTGELFF. For the CDR3, the DNA is TGTGCCAGCAGCCCTGAAATCCGGGACAGGGGATACACCGGGGAGCTGTTTTTT. The variable domain in full, with the rest retrieved from reference TRBV7-9 and TRBJ2-2, is DTGVSQNPRHKITKRGQNVTFRCDPISEHNRLYWYRQTLGQGPEFLTYFQNEAQLEKSRLLSDRFSAERPKGSFSTLEIQRTEQGDSAMYLCASSPEIRDRGYTGELFFGEGSRLTVL.

This clone came up a few times. The rearrangement uses TRBV5-5 and TRBJ2-2; 7 bases align to TRBD1. The CDR3 runs 17 residues. Germline lookup yields CDR1 SGHKS and CDR2 YYEKEE (reference sequence). Trimming at V came to 2 bases and at J to 1 base, leaving 8 bases not matched to a gene. The DNA of the CDR3 is TGTGCCAGCAGCTTCACAGGGGAGTGGGGGAACACCGGGGAGCTGTTTTTT. It yields the protein CASSFTGEWGNTGELFF.

The genes are TRBV10-3 and TRBJ1-2, with 8 bases identical to TRBD1. The CDR3 extends over 19 amino acids. The germline V gene encodes CDR1 ENHRY and CDR2 SYGVKD. The V gene end was trimmed by 7 bases and the J gene end by 4 bases; junction bases not matched to a gene: 23. CDR3 DNA sequence: TGTGCCATCAATGGTGGGGGTGCAGGGGGCGCCGGTGCGGGCTATGGCTACACCTTC. This sequence encodes CAINGGGAGGAGAGYGYTF.

This chain links TRBV5-1 with TRBJ1-1; TRBD1 might be the D (6 bases). The length of the CDR3 is 14 residues. Trimming cost V 1 base and J 4 bases, with 11 bases left between them. Germline assignment: CDR1 SGHRS and CDR2 YFSETQ. The CDR3 here is CASSLPGAGTEAFF. For the CDR3, the DNA is TGCGCCAGCAGCTTGCCGGGGGCAGGCACTGAAGCTTTCTTT.

This chain joins TRBV5-8 and TRBJ1-6; TRBD1 matches at 8 bases. Germline V gives CDR1 SGHTS, CDR2 YDEGEE. The CDR3 has 16 residues. The V and J ends lost 1 base and 7 bases, in that order; junction bases with no gene match: 7. This chain's CDR3 is CASSLRQGASNSPLHF. CDR3 DNA: TGTGCCAGCAGCTTGAGGCAGGGGGCTTCCAATTCACCCCTCCACTTT.

This sequence joins TRBV12-3 or TRBV12-4 and TRBJ2-3; perhaps TRBD2 as D (5 bases). There are 13 residues in the CDR3. Trimming stripped 2 bases from V and 6 bases from J, with 9 bases between. CDR3 bases: TGTGCCAGCAGTTTAAAGGAGCGGGATACGCAGTATTTT. It is translated as CASSLKERDTQYF.

This clone was observed a few times. This rearrangement joins TRBV11-1 to TRBJ2-7; either TRBD1 or TRBD2 may fit D (6 bases each). The CDR3 covers 15 residues. Germline V gene lookup returns CDR1 SGHAT and CDR2 FQDESV (reference sequence). Trimming took off 6 bases at V and 0 bases at J, with 15 bases between the two ends. CDR3 sequence: CASRRGGISSYEQYF. The CDR3 DNA sequence: TGTGCCAGCAGGAGAGGGGGGATTAGCTCCTACGAGCAGTACTTC. The entire variable domain, with the rest obtained from reference TRBV11-1 and TRBJ2-7, is as follows: EAEVAQSPRYKITEKSQAVAFWCDPISGHATLYWYRQILGQGPELLVQFQDESVVDDSQLPKDRFSAERLKGVDSTLKIQPAELGDSAMYLCASRRGGISSYEQYFGPGTRLTVT.

The chain couples TRBV5-1 to TRBJ2-3; a possible D gene is TRBD1 (6 bases). V was cut by 4 bases and J by 13 bases, with 22 bases left in between. Per the germline V gene, CDR1 is SGHRS and CDR2 is YFSETQ. The CDR3 is made up of 14 amino acids. The CDR3 sequence is CASSGQTTGILEYF. The CDR3 DNA reads as TGCGCCAGCAGCGGACAGACTACTGGGATACTGGAGTATTTT.

This chain connects TRBV12-3 or TRBV12-4 to TRBJ1-1; D is unclear. Trimming shortened V by 3 bases and J by 5 bases, and 7 bases separated the two germline ends. The CDR3 loop spans 12 amino acids. CDR3 amino acids: CASSFPRTEAFF. The CDR3 bases are TGTGCCAGCAGTTTCCCCCGAACTGAAGCTTTCTTT.

The V gene is TRBV10-3, the J gene TRBJ1-6; TRBD1 matches at 8 bases. Unmatched junction bases numbered 14, after V lost 10 bases and J lost 9 bases. The CDR3 contains 15 residues. Germline V lookup: CDR1 ENHRY, CDR2 SYGVKD. CDR3 protein: CATLQGVTAGSPLHF. CDR3 DNA sequence: TGTGCCACGCTACAGGGGGTAACCGCTGGTTCACCCCTCCACTTT.